This T cell receptor beta chain is from a study of cytomegalovirus exposure and HLA in healthy donors. Study observations and caveats: Within an earlier analysis, most TCR beta V segments proved productive either about 87% or about 30% of the time. A later analysis, which compared TCR beta chains of equal frequency, found the HLA-associated ones more clonally expanded. Later analysis identified 16,951 TCR beta sequences associated with HLA alleles, using a false discovery rate threshold of 0.05. Specific recognition of CMV antigens was confirmed in vitro for three chains (all CMV-associated).

The PCR contained 60 Vbeta and 13 Jbeta primers. TCRdb's copy holds only in-frame clones and misses some; the assay was immunoSEQ multiplex PCR. Across some 76,000 clones, the top ten clones capture 4% to 5.5% of the sample. Germline CDR1 and CDR2: LGHNA and YNFKEQ. V shed 3 bases, J shed 0 bases, and the junction held 2 bases outside the gene matches. This CDR3 has 15 amino acids. Concerning this clone itself: Its antigen is not identified.

The receptor comes from a man aged 35-49 years in good health and CMV-seronegative. The chain combines TRBV4-2 with TRBJ1-3, with 7 bases that match TRBD1. The specimen sequenced was PBMCs. The CDR3 nucleotides read TGTGCCAGCAGCCAGCCAGGGGGCTCTGGAAACACCATATATTTT. As protein: CASSQPGGSGNTIYF.